The 28 T cell receptor beta chains presented below share a single source sample, sequenced in a study of CXCR3 chemokines and chemotherapy response in bladder cancer. TCRdb reprocessed the PCR reads via MiXCR and lists one record per CDR3 protein. The data hold about 9,000 distinct CDR3 sequences, with about 21% observed a single time. The specimen was taken from a patient whose treatment included neoadjuvant chemotherapy. The source is a human donor with bladder cancer that did not respond to neoadjuvant chemotherapy.

Worth noting for this clonotype: One base separates it from a far larger clone, so it is likely a read error. The chain joins TRBV6-5 to TRBJ2-5; 8 nucleotides line up with TRBD2. CDR1 and CDR2 from the germline V gene are MNHEY and SVGAGI. Losses at the gene ends were 5 bases for V and 9 bases for J; bases not matched to a gene: 8. CDR3 size: 13 residues. This CDR3 is CASSEGGGSAQYF. For the CDR3, the DNA is TGTGCCAGCAGTGAGGGCGGGGGGTCGGCCCAGTACTTC.

This clonotype was counted at least ten times. This chain's CDR3 is CASSDTGGGNTIYF. The CDR3 coding sequence is TGTGCCAGCAGTGACACAGGGGGAGGAAACACCATATATTTT. V and J are TRBV25-1 and TRBJ1-3, with TRBD1 matching 8 bases. J gave up 4 bases and V 3 bases, and 2 bases lay outside the gene matches. Germline V gene sequence: CDR1 MGHDK, CDR2 SYGVNS. The CDR3 runs to 14 residues.

Many counts were recorded for this clonotype. V usage is TRBV12-3 or TRBV12-4 and J usage is TRBJ1-2, with 7 bases matching TRBD1. The CDR3 contains 15 residues. V shed 6 bases, J shed 5 bases, and the junction held 12 bases outside the gene matches. CDR3 nucleotides: TGTGCCAGCAGCCCTACGACAGGGTTGGGGTATGGCTACACCTTC. Residues: CASSPTTGLGYGYTF.

This clonotype is medium-sized. The chain is built from TRBV7-2 and TRBJ2-2, with 7 bases aligning to TRBD1. Germline V lookup: CDR1 SGHTA, CDR2 FQGNSA. V lost 5 bases, J lost 3 bases, and 9 bases stayed unmatched. CDR3 length equals 16 residues. The CDR3 DNA follows: TGTGCCAGCAGCAGCAGTAGGGACAGTTACACCGGGGAGCTGTTTTTT. This codes for CASSSSRDSYTGELFF.

This clonotype was recorded many times. The CDR3 region is CASSQPVQGTGELFF. In nucleotides, the CDR3 is TGTGCCAGCAGCCAACCCGTACAGGGGACCGGGGAGCTGTTTTTT. The rearrangement joins TRBV11-1 to TRBJ2-2; 7 bases fit TRBD1. The germline V gene encodes CDR1 SGHAT and CDR2 FQDESV (reference sequence). The trim removed 5 bases at V and 5 bases at J, leaving 8 bases unmatched. The CDR3 is made up of 15 amino acids.

Note on this clonotype: This is likely an artifact of a read error, given a far larger clone one base away. J is TRBJ2-7 and V is TRBV6-1; 11 bases are shared with TRBD1. From germline, CDR1 is MNHNS and CDR2 SASEGT. V dropped 6 bases and J dropped 7; count of bases not matched to a gene: 11. The CDR3 length is 15 residues. The CDR3 protein is CASRKTGTGGYEQYF. As DNA, the CDR3 is TGTGCCAGCAGAAAAACCGGGACAGGGGGGTATGAGCAGTACTTC.

Remarks on this clonotype: This likely stems from a read error, as it lies one base from a far larger clone. V and J are TRBV10-3 and TRBJ2-4; 7 bases map to TRBD1. Germline values: CDR1 ENHRY, CDR2 SYGVKD. There are 13 residues in the CDR3. J was trimmed by 13 bases and V by 7 bases; bases with no gene match: 13. The CDR3 protein is CAIKNRGYNEQYF. The CDR3 DNA follows: TGTGCCATCAAGAACAGGGGTTACAATGAGCAGTACTTC.

Of note for this clonotype: A far larger clone is off by one base, so a read error is likely. The V call is TRBV19, the J call TRBJ2-1; D possibly corresponds to TRBD2 (6 bases). Trimming took off 5 bases at V and 10 bases at J, with 18 bases between the two ends. This CDR3 has 14 residues. Germline loops: CDR1 LNHDA, CDR2 SQIVND (reference sequence). In DNA, the CDR3 is TGTGCCAGTAGTGGCCGGGACTCCCCCTACGAGCAGTTCTTC. This encodes CASSGRDSPYEQFF. The full variable domain, its missing parts supplied by reference TRBV19 and TRBJ2-1, is DGGITQSPKYLFRKEGQNVTLSCEQNLNHDAMYWYRQDPGQGLRLIYYSQIVNDFQKGDIAEGYSVSREKKESFPLTVTSAQKNPTAFYLCASSGRDSPYEQFFGPGTRLTVL.

This clonotype is termed medium-sized. The chain combines TRBV6-5 with TRBJ1-6, with D perhaps TRBD1 (5 bases). The CDR3 loop spans 15 amino acids. The ends were cut back, 2 bases at V and 10 bases at J, with 15 bases in the middle. The germline gives CDR1 MNHEY, CDR2 SVGAGI. Written as DNA, the CDR3 is TGTGCCAGCAGTTACGGGGGGACCGCTGGATCACCCCTCCACTTT. Translated: CASSYGGTAGSPLHF.

This clonotype is a singleton in its sample. This likely reflects a read error, since a far larger clone is one base away. This rearrangement joins TRBV6-6 to TRBJ1-5; no clear D. Germline V gene lookup returns CDR1 MNHNY and CDR2 SVGAGI (reference sequence). The CDR3 sequence is 13 residues long. CDR3 loop: CTSLLNSNQPQHF. The CDR3 DNA reads as TGTACCAGCTTACTGAATAGCAATCAGCCCCAGCATTTT.

This clonotype was seen repeatedly, ten times or more. This rearrangement joins TRBV6-2 or TRBV6-3 to TRBJ2-5, with 8 positions matching TRBD2. This CDR3 region has 14 residues. V shed 6 bases and J 6 bases; nucleotides not matched to a gene: 9. The germline V gene has CDR1 MNHEY and CDR2 SVGEGT. CDR3 residues: CASRTGGGRKTQYF. In nucleotides, the CDR3 is TGTGCCAGCAGGACCGGGGGGGGCCGGAAGACCCAGTACTTC.

There are many counts of this clonotype. The genes are TRBV25-1 and TRBJ1-2, with 9 positions matching TRBD1. This CDR3 has 18 residues. Germline assignment: CDR1 MGHDK and CDR2 SYGVNS. V trimming: 0 bases; J trimming: 2 bases; junction bases outside the gene matches: 10. The CDR3 coding sequence is TGTGCCAGCAGTGAATATAAGTCCGGGACAGGGATGAACTATGGCTACACCTTC. Its protein product is CASSEYKSGTGMNYGYTF.

This clonotype was detected once. V is TRBV7-9 and J is TRBJ1-2; D perhaps matches TRBD1 (5 bases). CDR3 length: 13 amino acids. Germline CDR1 SEHNR, CDR2 FQNEAQ (reference sequence). The germline V and J ends were trimmed by 8 bases and 2 bases, with 12 bases remaining between them. CDR3 protein: CASLGAGNYGYTF. CDR3 sequence (DNA): TGTGCCAGCCTAGGGGCAGGGAACTATGGCTACACCTTC.

About this clonotype: A read error likely explains this, since a far larger clone differs by one base. This chain links TRBV6-6 with TRBJ2-7, with D maybe TRBD1 (6 bases). The CDR3 is 14 amino acids. V was cut by 6 bases and J by 6 bases, with 18 bases left in between. Germline CDR1 reads MNHNY; CDR2 reads SVGAGI (reference sequence). The CDR3 reads CASSLGTGWGEQYF. CDR3 DNA: TGTGCCAGCAGCTTAGGAACAGGGTGGGGCGAGCAGTACTTC.

This clonotype ranks as medium-sized (0.01 to 0.1%). The genes are TRBV6-2 or TRBV6-3 and TRBJ2-1; no clear D. The CDR3 loop spans 14 amino acids. V dropped 2 bases and J dropped 0 bases, with 5 bases sitting between them. Germline loops: CDR1 MNHEY, CDR2 SVGEGT. CDR3 region: CASSYPSSYNEQFF. CDR3 DNA sequence: TGTGCCAGCAGTTACCCGAGCTCCTACAATGAGCAGTTCTTC.

At least ten counts were recorded for this clonotype. V is TRBV4-1 and J is TRBJ2-2; D uncertain. This CDR3 has 14 residues. From germline, CDR1 is MGHRA and CDR2 YSYEKL. V gave up 0 bases and J gave up 8 bases, with 10 bases separating them. The CDR3 region is CASSQEPTAGELFF. CDR3 sequence (DNA): TGCGCCAGCAGCCAAGAACCAACAGCGGGGGAGCTGTTTTTT.

As concerns this clonotype: A far larger clone is one nucleotide away, so this likely arose from a read error. V gene TRBV19 combines with J gene TRBJ1-2, with 7 bases identical to TRBD1. Trimming cost V 9 bases and J 5 bases; bases outside gene matches: 9. Germline loops: CDR1 LNHDA, CDR2 SQIVND (reference sequence). This CDR3 spans 13 amino acids. CDR3 coding DNA: TGTGCCAGCAGCTTGGGGACAGAGTATGGCTACACCTTC. Translated, it gives CASSLGTEYGYTF.

Of note for this clonotype: A far larger clone is one nucleotide away, so this likely arose from a read error. V is TRBV27 and J is TRBJ2-7; 10 positions agree with TRBD2. The J segment lost 7 bases and the V segment lost 3 bases, leaving 9 bases of the junction unmatched. The CDR3 contains 15 residues. The germline V gene encodes CDR1 MNHEY and CDR2 SMNVEV (reference sequence). The CDR3 is CASSFPSGGRNEQYF. As DNA, the CDR3 is TGTGCCAGCAGTTTTCCTAGCGGGGGAAGGAATGAGCAGTACTTC.

To note about this clonotype: A far larger clone is a single base away, which makes a read error likely. The rearrangement joins TRBV7-2 to TRBJ1-5; D is uncertain. Looked up from germline, CDR1 is SGHTA and CDR2 is FQGNSA. The CDR3 is 14 amino acids. Trimming cost V 6 bases and J 1 base, with 10 bases left between them. CDR3 protein: CASSLQISNQPQHF. For the CDR3, the DNA is TGTGCCAGCAGTTTACAGATAAGCAATCAGCCCCAGCATTTT.

By proportion, this clonotype is medium-sized (0.01 to 0.1%). The chain employs TRBV6-1 and TRBJ1-6; the D is unclear. The CDR3 extends over 15 amino acids. Germline lookup yields CDR1 MNHNS and CDR2 SASEGT. The V end was cut by 5 bases, the J end by 7 bases, with 15 bases between. The CDR3 loop is CASSYGGQGNSPLHF. In DNA, the CDR3 is TGTGCCAGCAGTTACGGAGGGCAAGGGAATTCACCCCTCCACTTT.

This clonotype was seen many times. CDR3 sequence (DNA): TGTGCCAGCAGCCCCCCGAGGCGAGGACCGGACAATGAGCAGTTCTTC. Translation gives CASSPPRRGPDNEQFF. V is TRBV7-9 and J is TRBJ2-1; no definite D call. Germline CDR1 reads SEHNR; CDR2 reads FQNEAQ (reference sequence). Trimming took off 5 bases at V and 5 bases at J, with 19 bases between the two ends. The CDR3 contains 16 residues.

By share, this clonotype ranks as medium-sized. The chain links TRBV7-9 to TRBJ2-7; no clear D. V lost 4 bases and J 6 bases, leaving 7 bases between the germline ends. Germline loops: CDR1 SEHNR, CDR2 FQNEAQ (reference sequence). This CDR3 comprises 11 residues. The CDR3 nucleotides are TGTGCCAGCAGCTCCTCGGGCGAGCAGTACTTC. Translating it yields CASSSSGEQYF.

Ten or more counts support this clonotype. V is TRBV7-2 and J is TRBJ2-1, with 7 positions matching TRBD2. V shed 5 bases and J 2 bases; nucleotides not matched to a gene: 9. CDR3 length: 16 residues. Germline CDR1 and CDR2: SGHTA and FQGNSA. CDR3: CASSPTGGSAYNEQFF. The CDR3 DNA is TGTGCCAGCAGCCCTACCGGGGGGAGCGCCTACAATGAGCAGTTCTTC.

On this clonotype itself: This sequence is one base from a far larger clone and is likely a read error. The chain combines TRBV27 with TRBJ2-1, with 7 bases fitting TRBD1. Germline V gives CDR1 MNHEY, CDR2 SMNVEV (reference sequence). The J segment lost 10 bases and the V segment lost 5 bases, leaving 17 bases of the junction unmatched. The CDR3 length is 16 residues. DNA for the CDR3: TGTGCCAGCAGTACCAAGACCGGGACAGCTTCCTACGAGCAGTTCTTC. This codes for CASSTKTGTASYEQFF.

By frequency in the sample, this clonotype is medium-sized (0.01 to 0.1%). The chain recombines TRBV18 with TRBJ2-2; D unclear. The V and J ends lost 4 bases and 0 bases respectively, with 9 bases between them. CDR1 and CDR2 from the germline V gene are KGHSH and LQKENI. The CDR3 contains 15 residues. CDR3 sequence (DNA): TGTGCCAGCTCACGTAGCCAGACGAACACCGGGGAGCTGTTTTTT. Protein: CASSRSQTNTGELFF.

This chain uses TRBV20-1 with TRBJ1-1; D uncertain. From germline, CDR1 is DFQATT and CDR2 SNEGSKA (reference sequence). This CDR3 is 14 amino acids long. The germline V and J ends were trimmed by 4 bases and 1 base, with 13 bases remaining between them. The CDR3 sequence: CSATPPTENTEAFF. The CDR3 bases are TGCAGTGCTACCCCCCCAACTGAGAACACTGAAGCTTTCTTT.

On this clonotype: It differs at one base from a far larger clone, so likely a read error. This chain links TRBV13 with TRBJ2-1; 7 bases align to TRBD1. Gene TRBJ2-4 matches the end of the DNA better, so the J call may be wrong. The germline V gene encodes CDR1 PRHDT and CDR2 FYEKMQ (reference sequence). This CDR3 spans 15 amino acids. CDR3 sequence: CASSLGGTEGSIQYF. CDR3 coding DNA: TGTGCCAGCAGCTTAGGAGGGACAGAGGGGAGCATTCAGTACTTC.

This clonotype was found many times. The chain is built from TRBV18 and TRBJ2-5; 8 nucleotides agree with TRBD2. V shed 2 bases, J shed 0 bases, and the junction held 8 bases outside the gene matches. The germline CDR1 and CDR2 sequences are KGHSH and LQKENI. The length of the CDR3 is 17 residues. The CDR3 DNA reads TGTGCCAGCTCACCATCGGTAGGAGCGGGGGACCAAGAGACCCAGTACTTC. Its translation: CASSPSVGAGDQETQYF.